This T cell receptor (beta chain) was observed in a study of CD8 T cells in ankylosing spondylitis. This clonotype was seen many times. TCRdb re-derived calls from the 5' RACE reads in MiXCR, one entry per CDR3 protein. Of more than 100,000 distinct CDR3 sequences detected, over 10% appear once; the ten largest clones hold 4.1%. Trimming took off 5 bases at V and 4 bases at J, with 6 bases between the two ends. This CDR3 is built from 12 residues. The germline V gene encodes CDR1 SGHRS and CDR2 YFSETQ. The genes are TRBV5-1 and TRBJ1-4; D unclear. Material for sequencing was blood, either unsorted or a sorted T cell fraction (not recorded which). The TCR comes from a female donor with ankylosing spondylitis or in good health (not recorded which). This chain's CDR3 is CASRENNEKLFF. DNA for the CDR3: TGCGCCAGCAGGGAAAATAATGAAAAACTGTTTTTT. The full variable domain, its missing parts supplied by reference TRBV5-1 and TRBJ1-4, is KAGVTQTPRYLIKTRGQQVTLSCSPISGHRSVSWYQQTPGQGLQFLFEYFSETQRNKGNFPGRFSGRQFSNSRSEMNVSTLELGDSALYLCASRENNEKLFFGSGTQLSVL.